One sample yielded the 29 T cell receptor beta chains listed below, sequenced in a study of T-cell memory formation after mild COVID-19. TCRdb analysed the 5' RACE reads with MiXCR anew, one entry per CDR3 protein. The data show under 700,000 distinct CDR3 sequences, roughly 20% seen once. The sequenced sample consisted of PBMCs or a T cell subset sorted from them (not recorded which). These receptors originate from an adult woman who had mild COVID-19 (a few samples of this study predate the infection). Cell type and time point are not known.

The genes are TRBV29-1 and TRBJ1-4; D is undetermined. This CDR3 contains 13 residues. V was shortened by 5 bases and J by 8 bases, with 15 bases between the two germline ends. Per germline, CDR1 SQVTM and CDR2 ANQGSEA. The CDR3 DNA reads TGCAGCGTTCAGCGTTCCTCCGGGGAAAAACTGTTTTTT. This translates into CSVQRSSGEKLFF.

This clonotype was seen only a few times. The chain has TRBV2 and TRBJ2-3; 9 bases are shared with TRBD1. In germline, CDR1 is SNHLY, CDR2 FYNNEI. J was trimmed by 5 bases and V by 6 bases; bases with no gene match: 3. The CDR3 covers 13 residues. The CDR3 coding sequence is TGTGCCAGCAGCCGGGACAGGGAAGATACGCAGTATTTT. Translated, it gives CASSRDREDTQYF.

This clonotype occurred a few times. Here the CDR3 reads CATLDRGSAFF. CDR3 in DNA: TGTGCCACCCTTGATCGGGGGTCGGCTTTCTTT. The rearrangement joins TRBV4-2 to TRBJ1-1, with D perhaps matching TRBD1 (5 bases). The CDR3 covers 11 residues. V lost 10 bases and J lost 11, with 17 bases in between. Per the germline V gene, CDR1 is LGHNA and CDR2 is YNFKEQ.

The chain recombines TRBV9 with TRBJ2-1; 8 bases match TRBD2. Germline assignment: CDR1 SGDLS and CDR2 YYNGEE. This CDR3 has 13 residues. With V trimmed by 7 bases and J by 3 bases, 3 bases remained unmatched. In DNA form, the CDR3 reads TGTGCCAGCGACGGGGGGGGCTACAATGAGCAGTTCTTC. The encoded protein is CASDGGGYNEQFF. Combining the CDR3 with reference TRBV9 and TRBJ2-1 gives the whole variable domain DSGVTQTPKHLITATGQRVTLRCSPRSGDLSVYWYQQSLDQGLQFLIQYYNGEERAKGNILERFSAQQFPDLHSELNLSSLELGDSALYFCASDGGGYNEQFFGPGTRLTVL.

This clonotype was counted only a few times. The J gene is TRBJ2-7, the V gene TRBV15, with 7 bases aligning to TRBD2. CDR3 length: 14 residues. Trimming removed 0 bases from V and 7 bases from J; junction bases left unmatched: 6. Per germline, CDR1 LNHNV and CDR2 YYDKDF (reference sequence). This chain's CDR3 is CATSRDGGGYEQYF. The CDR3 DNA reads TGTGCCACCAGCAGAGATGGGGGGGGTTATGAGCAGTACTTC.

The chain has TRBV4-3 and TRBJ2-5; 9 bases fit TRBD1. CDR1 and CDR2 (germline): LGHNA, YSLEER. Unmatched junction bases numbered 5, after V lost 1 base and J lost 5 bases. The CDR3 runs to 15 residues. The CDR3 sequence is CASSQGTGDGETQYF. CDR3 in DNA: TGCGCCAGCAGCCAAGGGACAGGGGACGGGGAGACCCAGTACTTC.

The rearrangement joins TRBV7-9 to TRBJ2-1; 15 nucleotides line up with TRBD2. CDR1 and CDR2 from the germline V gene are SEHNR and FQNEAQ (reference sequence). This CDR3 spans 16 amino acids. The ends lost 5 bases at V and 16 bases at J; junction bases unmatched: 15. The CDR3: CASSPLEGLAGGLIFF. DNA of the CDR3: TGTGCCAGCAGCCCCCTAGAAGGACTAGCGGGAGGGCTGATTTTCTTC.

This clonotype was seen only a few times. This chain joins TRBV7-6 and TRBJ1-1; D not certain. V was trimmed by 2 bases and J by 1 base, leaving 11 bases between them. The CDR3 covers 15 residues. Germline V gene lookup returns CDR1 SGHVS and CDR2 FNYEAQ. CDR3 DNA: TGTGCCAGCAGCTTATTCGGGAGTACGAACACTGAAGCTTTCTTT. This gives the protein CASSLFGSTNTEAFF.

This rearrangement joins TRBV12-3 or TRBV12-4 to TRBJ1-4; D unclear. V shed 1 base and J shed 8 bases, with 8 bases lying between them. The CDR3 runs to 13 residues. The CDR3 sequence: CASSLVSLEKLFF. The CDR3 DNA is TGTGCCAGCAGTTTAGTGTCTTTAGAAAAACTGTTTTTT.

This clonotype was counted a few times. The chain couples TRBV10-3 to TRBJ1-3; D is uncertain. The CDR3 contains 15 residues. Germline lookup yields CDR1 ENHRY and CDR2 SYGVKD. Trimming left V 4 bases short and J 0 bases short, with 10 bases between. This chain's CDR3 is CAISAGRNSGNTIYF. The CDR3 bases are TGTGCCATCAGTGCTGGACGGAACTCTGGAAACACCATATATTTT.

V is TRBV5-1 and J is TRBJ2-6, with 8 bases that match TRBD1. Unmatched junction bases numbered 12, after V lost 4 bases and J lost 0 bases. Germline V CDR1 and CDR2: SGHRS, YFSETQ. The CDR3 spans 19 residues. The CDR3 nucleotides are TGCGCCAGCAGCGCCCCCGACAGGGGCCTGGACTCTGGGGCCAACGTCCTGACTTTC. Protein sequence: CASSAPDRGLDSGANVLTF.

This clonotype was observed at least ten times. The chain employs TRBV7-9 and TRBJ2-1; the D gene could be TRBD1 or TRBD2 (5 bases each). Germline CDR1 and CDR2: SEHNR and FQNEAQ (reference sequence). This CDR3 contains 13 residues. V lost 6 bases and J 7 bases, leaving 13 bases between the germline ends. This CDR3 is CASSSGTRNEQFF. The CDR3 DNA follows: TGTGCCAGCAGTTCCGGGACCCGGAATGAGCAGTTCTTC.

The CDR3: CASSELGGDSGNTIYF. The CDR3 nucleotides read TGTGCCAGCAGTGAACTTGGGGGGGACTCTGGAAACACCATATATTTT. The rearrangement links TRBV6-1 to TRBJ1-3, with D perhaps TRBD1 (5 bases). V lost 2 bases and J 0 bases, leaving 11 bases between the germline ends. This CDR3 is 16 amino acids long. Germline V CDR1 and CDR2: MNHNS, SASEGT.

The chain recombines TRBV4-1 with TRBJ2-5; the D gene is possibly TRBD2 (5 bases). Germline CDR1 reads MGHRA; CDR2 reads YSYEKL. Trimming cost V 1 base and J 4 bases, with 13 bases left between them. The CDR3 contains 15 residues. The CDR3 region has the DNA TGCGCCAGCAGCCAAGCCTCGACAAGCGGAGAGACCCAGTACTTC. Translation gives CASSQASTSGETQYF.

This clonotype showed up just a few times. The chain links TRBV6-2 or TRBV6-3 to TRBJ2-7; 9 bases map to TRBD1. The CDR3 has 11 amino acids. With 8 bases clipped from V and 6 bases from J, the junction kept 2 bases outside the gene matches. Germline V gives CDR1 MNHEY, CDR2 SVGEGT. CDR3 bases: TGTGCCAGCGGGACAGGGAGCGAGCAGTACTTC. This encodes CASGTGSEQYF.

The chain has TRBV6-1 and TRBJ1-1, with D possibly being TRBD1 (5 bases). Germline V gives CDR1 MNHNS, CDR2 SASEGT. V was trimmed by 6 bases and J by 1 base, leaving 12 bases between them. This CDR3 is built from 14 residues. The CDR3 reads CASSQTARNTEAFF. CDR3 in DNA: TGTGCCAGCAGCCAGACAGCCCGGAACACTGAAGCTTTCTTT.

The rearrangement joins TRBV7-6 to TRBJ1-4; D is perhaps TRBD1 (6 bases). The CDR3 totals 18 residues. Germline CDR1 is SGHVS and CDR2 is FNYEAQ. V was trimmed by 6 bases and J by 0 bases, leaving 20 bases between them. For the CDR3, the DNA is TGTGCCAGCAGTGTTCAGCCTTTCGGACAGACAACTAATGAAAAACTGTTTTTT. Translated: CASSVQPFGQTTNEKLFF.

This clonotype occurred a few times. The chain combines TRBV20-1 with TRBJ2-3, with 7 bases aligning to TRBD2. From germline, CDR1 is DFQATT and CDR2 SNEGSKA (reference sequence). This CDR3 comprises 15 residues. The junction had 12 bases not matched to a gene; V was cut back by 3 bases and J by 6 bases. The CDR3 DNA reads TGCAGTGCTAGTGAGGGGCTAGCGGTATGGGATACGCAGTATTTT. This gives the protein CSASEGLAVWDTQYF.

This clonotype was seen a few times. This chain connects TRBV24-1 to TRBJ2-1; tentative D call: TRBD2 (5 bases). V lost 1 base to trimming and J lost 9 bases, with 18 bases between them. The CDR3 is made up of 16 amino acids. Germline values: CDR1 KGHDR, CDR2 SFDVKD. The CDR3 region is CATSDFYMSGFGEQFF. The CDR3 nucleotides read TGTGCCACCAGTGATTTTTACATGAGCGGTTTCGGTGAGCAGTTCTTC.

This clonotype appeared a few times. This chain links TRBV13 with TRBJ1-1, with D hard to call. V lost 5 bases, J lost 1 base, and 29 bases lay in between. CDR1 and CDR2 from the germline V gene are PRHDT and FYEKMQ (reference sequence). This CDR3 is built from 20 residues. The CDR3 region has the DNA TGTGCCAGCAGCCCGAGAGTGGAGGAGAGATCGCTTACCTCGAACACTGAAGCTTTCTTT. It encodes CASSPRVEERSLTSNTEAFF.

The CDR3 nucleotides read TGTGCCAGCAGTTTAGGGGGGAGGACTATCCGTGTCACAGATACGCAGTATTTT. This translates into CASSLGGRTIRVTDTQYF. The V gene is TRBV12-3 or TRBV12-4, the J gene TRBJ2-3; tentatively, D is TRBD2 (6 bases). The CDR3 has 18 residues. The germline V and J ends were trimmed by 1 base and 2 bases, with 19 bases remaining between them.

The chain carries TRBV4-3 and TRBJ1-2; 8 nucleotides line up with TRBD1. V lost 4 bases and J lost 6; bases outside the gene matches: 10. Per germline, CDR1 LGHNA and CDR2 YSLEER. The CDR3 runs to 15 residues. The CDR3 DNA sequence: TGCGCCAGCAGCCTCGTCGACAGGGGAGGGAATGGCTACACCTTC. Translating gives CASSLVDRGGNGYTF.

At least ten counts were recorded for this clonotype. The gene calls are TRBV7-2 and TRBJ2-2, with 8 bases that match TRBD1. V shed 2 bases and J 2 bases; nucleotides not matched to a gene: 1. CDR1 is SGHTA, CDR2 FQGNSA, per germline. The CDR3 covers 15 residues. This chain's CDR3 is CASSLQGANTGELFF. The CDR3 DNA follows: TGTGCCAGCAGCTTACAGGGGGCAAACACCGGGGAGCTGTTTTTT. The variable domain in full, completed from reference TRBV7-2 and TRBJ2-2, reads GAGVSQSPSNKVTEKGKDVELRCDPISGHTALYWYRQSLGQGLEFLIYFQGNSAPDKSGLPSDRFSAERTGGSVSTLTIQRTQQEDSAVYLCASSLQGANTGELFFGEGSRLTVL.

This chain joins TRBV28 and TRBJ1-4; D is undetermined. The V and J ends lost 5 bases and 10 bases respectively, with 11 bases between them. The length of the CDR3 is 12 residues. Germline CDR1 reads MDHEN; CDR2 reads SYDVKM. The CDR3 region has the DNA TGTGCCAGCAGTACCAGAATCGGAAAACTGTTTTTT. Encoded protein: CASSTRIGKLFF.

In its sample, this clonotype was seen a few times. This rearrangement joins TRBV6-5 to TRBJ1-5; D might be TRBD1 (5 bases). The V gene lost 6 bases and the J gene lost 6 bases, with 15 bases spanning the gap. CDR1 is MNHEY, CDR2 SVGAGI, per germline. The CDR3 runs to 14 residues. CDR3 residues: CASRAAGAGQPQHF. The CDR3 DNA reads as TGTGCCAGCAGAGCCGCCGGGGCCGGTCAGCCCCAGCATTTT.

This clonotype was counted many times. The chain uses TRBV28 and TRBJ2-3, with TRBD2 identical over 11 bases. CDR1 and CDR2 from the germline V gene are MDHEN and SYDVKM. CDR3 size: 17 residues. V was clipped by 5 bases and J by 5 bases; unmatched bases: 12. The DNA for the CDR3 is TGTGCCAGCAGTACCCTTAATAGCGGGAGGGCCAGAGATACGCAGTATTTT. It specifies CASSTLNSGRARDTQYF.

V and J are TRBV5-1 and TRBJ1-1; a weak D match, TRBD1 (5 bases). Germline V gene data show CDR1 as SGHRS and CDR2 as YFSETQ. V was pared by 5 bases and J by 7 bases, with 18 bases between. CDR3 length: 14 amino acids. Here the CDR3 reads CASRSREGPLEAFF. In DNA form, the CDR3 reads TGCGCCAGCAGATCCAGGGAGGGCCCCCTTGAAGCTTTCTTT.

The V call is TRBV6-6, the J call TRBJ2-3; D not resolved. The CDR3 covers 14 residues. The germline V gene encodes CDR1 MNHNY and CDR2 SVGAGI (reference sequence). V lost 0 bases and J lost 8, with 12 bases in between. This CDR3 is CASSYSGWLGTQYF. CDR3 nucleotide sequence: TGTGCCAGCAGTTACTCGGGGTGGCTGGGTACGCAGTATTTT.

The chain has TRBV12-3 or TRBV12-4 and TRBJ2-7; 8 bases are a match to TRBD2. V was clipped by 6 bases and J by 4 bases; unmatched bases: 5. This CDR3 comprises 13 residues. The CDR3 loop reads CASRRTSSYEQYF. The CDR3 DNA reads TGTGCCAGCAGGCGGACTAGCAGTTACGAGCAGTACTTC.